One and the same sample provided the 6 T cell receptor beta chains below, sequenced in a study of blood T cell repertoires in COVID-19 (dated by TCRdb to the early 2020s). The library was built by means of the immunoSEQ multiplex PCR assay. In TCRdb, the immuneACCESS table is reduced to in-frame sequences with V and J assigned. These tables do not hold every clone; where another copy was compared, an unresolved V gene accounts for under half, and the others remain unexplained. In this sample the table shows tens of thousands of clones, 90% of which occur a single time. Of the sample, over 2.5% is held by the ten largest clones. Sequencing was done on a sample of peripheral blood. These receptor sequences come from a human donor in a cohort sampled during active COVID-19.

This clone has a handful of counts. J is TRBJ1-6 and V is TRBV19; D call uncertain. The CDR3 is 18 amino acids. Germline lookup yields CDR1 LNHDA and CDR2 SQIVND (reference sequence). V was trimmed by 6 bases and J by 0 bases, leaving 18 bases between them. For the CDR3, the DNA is TGTGCCAGTAGGACGGCGATCAGGTCAAGCTCCTATAATTCACCCCTCCACTTT. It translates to CASRTAIRSSSYNSPLHF.

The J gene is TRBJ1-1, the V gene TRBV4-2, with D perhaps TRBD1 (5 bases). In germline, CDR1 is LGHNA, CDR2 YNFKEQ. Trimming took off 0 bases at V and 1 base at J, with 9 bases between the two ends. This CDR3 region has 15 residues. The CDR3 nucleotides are TGTGCCAGCAGCCAAGAGACAGCAACGAACACTGAAGCTTTCTTT. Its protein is CASSQETATNTEAFF.

CDR3 bases: TGTGCCAGCAGCCAAGATTTCGGGCGTAGGCGGGGGGCTAGGGGTCAGCCCCAGCATTTT. This codes for CASSQDFGRRRGARGQPQHF. The gene calls are TRBV3-1 (or the pseudogene TRBV3-2) and TRBJ1-5, with a tentative D call TRBD1 (6 bases). From germline, CDR1 is LGHDT and CDR2 YNNKEL (reference sequence). The CDR3 has 20 amino acids. The V end lost 0 bases, the J end lost 6 bases, and 27 bases lay between the germline ends.

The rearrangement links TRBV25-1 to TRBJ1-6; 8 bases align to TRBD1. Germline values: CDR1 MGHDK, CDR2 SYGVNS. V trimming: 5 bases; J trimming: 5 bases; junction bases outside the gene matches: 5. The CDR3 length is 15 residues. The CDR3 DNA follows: TGTGCCAGCAGTCCTCGACAGGGGCATAATTCACCCCTCCACTTT. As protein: CASSPRQGHNSPLHF.

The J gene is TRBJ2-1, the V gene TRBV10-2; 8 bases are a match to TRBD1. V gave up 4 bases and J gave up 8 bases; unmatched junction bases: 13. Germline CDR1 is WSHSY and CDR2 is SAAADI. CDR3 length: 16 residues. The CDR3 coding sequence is TGCGCCAGCAGTGGATCCGGGACAGGAGTAAAGGATGAGCAGTTCTTC. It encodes CASSGSGTGVKDEQFF.

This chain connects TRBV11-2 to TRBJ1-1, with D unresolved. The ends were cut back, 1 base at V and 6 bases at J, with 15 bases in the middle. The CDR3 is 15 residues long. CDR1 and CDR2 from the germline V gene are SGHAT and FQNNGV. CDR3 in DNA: TGTGCCAGCAGCTTAGGCAGGACTGTAGGCCCTGAAGCTTTCTTT. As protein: CASSLGRTVGPEAFF. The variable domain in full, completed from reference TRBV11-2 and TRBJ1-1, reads EAGVAQSPRYKIIEKRQSVAFWCNPISGHATLYWYQQILGQGPKLLIQFQNNGVVDDSQLPKDRFSAERLKGVDSTLKIQPAKLEDSAVYLCASSLGRTVGPEAFFGQGTRLTVV.